This paragraph covers one TCR beta chain sequence. The antigen remains undetermined. Unique molecular identifiers featured in how the TCRbeta library was prepared. TCRdb re-called the PCR reads with MiXCR, one entry per CDR3 protein. The sample holds about 98,000 distinct CDR3 sequences; about 8% are singletons and the top ten take roughly 17%. This CDR3 has 16 residues. The germline V gene encodes CDR1 SGDLS and CDR2 YYNGEE. The V segment lost 0 bases and the J segment 6 bases; nucleotides outside the gene matches: 5. This sample is drawn from a study of T-cell reconstitution after alpha-beta-depleted transplantation in children. Overall study findings and caveats: Surviving recipient T cells and intrathymic progenitors accounted for some patients' high TCRbeta diversity at day 60. By one year post-transplant, T-cell counts and diversity largely arose from T cells that were newly produced. Several hundred expanded graft clones reportedly were the source of alpha-beta T cells about two months after transplant.

Sequenced here: PBMCs, sampled before TCRalphabeta/CD19-depleted stem cell transplant. The rearrangement links TRBV9 to TRBJ2-2; 10 nucleotides match TRBD2. The source of this sequence is a boy aged 2 to 10 with acute lymphoblastic leukemia, due to receive a stem cell transplant. CDR3: CASSVGSSGRSGELFF. DNA for the CDR3: TGTGCCAGCAGCGTAGGATCTAGCGGGAGATCCGGGGAGCTGTTTTTT.